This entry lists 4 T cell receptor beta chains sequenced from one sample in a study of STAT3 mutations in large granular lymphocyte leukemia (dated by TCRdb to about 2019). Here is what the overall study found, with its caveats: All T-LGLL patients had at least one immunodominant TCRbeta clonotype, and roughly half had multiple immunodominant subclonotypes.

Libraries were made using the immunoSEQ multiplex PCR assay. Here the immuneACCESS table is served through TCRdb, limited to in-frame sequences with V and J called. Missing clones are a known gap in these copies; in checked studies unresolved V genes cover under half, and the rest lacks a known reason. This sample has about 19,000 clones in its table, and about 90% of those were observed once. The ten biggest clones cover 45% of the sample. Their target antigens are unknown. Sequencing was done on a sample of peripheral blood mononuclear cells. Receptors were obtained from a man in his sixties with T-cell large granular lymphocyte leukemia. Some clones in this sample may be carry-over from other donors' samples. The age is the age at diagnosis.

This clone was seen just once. The CDR3 here is CASSLRRENIQYF. CDR3 sequence (DNA): TGTGCCAGCAGTTTACGGCGGGAAAACATTCAGTACTTC. The chain is built from TRBV27 and TRBJ2-4, with a tentative D call TRBD2 (5 bases). Germline CDR1 and CDR2: MNHEY and SMNVEV (reference sequence). The CDR3 runs to 13 residues. With 2 bases removed from V and 5 bases from J, the gap between germline ends came to 7 bases.

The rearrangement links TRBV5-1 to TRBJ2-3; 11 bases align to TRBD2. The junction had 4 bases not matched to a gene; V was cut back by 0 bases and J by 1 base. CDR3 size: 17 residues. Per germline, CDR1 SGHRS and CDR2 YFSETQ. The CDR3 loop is CASSLGLTSGGTDTQYF. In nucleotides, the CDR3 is TGCGCCAGCAGCTTGGGACTGACTAGCGGGGGCACAGATACGCAGTATTTT.

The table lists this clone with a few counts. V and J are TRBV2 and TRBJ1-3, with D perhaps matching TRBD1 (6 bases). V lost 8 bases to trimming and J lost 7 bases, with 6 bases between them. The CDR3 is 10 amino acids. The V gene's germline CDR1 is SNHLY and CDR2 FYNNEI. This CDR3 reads CASDRNTIYF. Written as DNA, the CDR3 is TGTGCCAGCGACAGGAACACCATATATTTT. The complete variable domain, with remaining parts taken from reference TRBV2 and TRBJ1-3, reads EPEVTQTPSHQVTQMGQEVILRCVPISNHLYFYWYRQILGQKVEFLVSFYNNEISEKSEIFDDQFSVERPDGSNFTLKIRSTKLEDSAMYFCASDRNTIYFGEGSWLTVV.

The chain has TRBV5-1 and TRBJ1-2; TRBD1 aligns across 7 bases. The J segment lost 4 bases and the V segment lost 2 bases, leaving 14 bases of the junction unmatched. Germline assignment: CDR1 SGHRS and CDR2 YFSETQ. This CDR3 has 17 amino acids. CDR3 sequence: CASSLRTGPRGIYGYTF. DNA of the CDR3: TGCGCCAGCAGCTTACGTACCGGGCCCAGGGGGATCTATGGCTACACCTTC.